Listed below are T cell receptor beta chains from one sample, sequenced in a study of graft-versus-host responses after intestinal transplantation. Using immunoSEQ multiplex PCR, the repertoire was profiled, and TCRdb retains in-frame clones only, with some absent. The sample includes around 100,000 clones, 87% of them seen just once. No antigen is known for these receptors. Source: unstimulated CD4+ T cells sorted from spleen or lymph node cells, taken before intestinal transplant. These receptors came from a human donor who received an intestinal transplant. CDR3s include the opening cysteine and the closing phenylalanine or tryptophan. A D gene is named only where the DNA matches it firmly. Size tells how often a clone was seen (once, few, many) or the class of an expanded clone, and some rows leave it out.

d_call j_call v_call clone_size cdr3_aa cdr3_nt
NA TRBJ2-3 TRBV19 NA CASSPSRVTDTQYF TGTGCCAGTAGCCCATCGAGGGTCACAGATACGCAGTATTTT
NA TRBJ1-2 TRBV6-1 NA CASSVVLGRGVSYGYTF TGTGCCAGCAGTGTTGTGTTGGGGAGGGGGGTGAGCTATGGCTACACCTTC
NA TRBJ1-1 TRBV6-1 NA CASSATLVGGTEAFF TGTGCCAGCAGTGCCACTTTGGTAGGGGGGACTGAAGCTTTCTTT
NA TRBJ2-1 TRBV11-3 NA CASSSGALYNEQFF TGTGCCAGCAGCTCAGGGGCGCTTTACAATGAGCAGTTCTTC
NA TRBJ1-4 TRBV20-1 NA CSAPTGEKLFF TGCAGTGCTCCTACAGGGGAAAAACTGTTTTTT
NA TRBJ1-6 TRBV5-6 NA CASSLFGAGVSSYNSPLHF TGTGCCAGCAGCTTGTTTGGGGCGGGGGTGAGTTCCTATAATTCACCCCTCCACTTT
TRBD1 TRBJ2-3 TRBV29-1 NA CSVFPTGADTQYF TGCAGCGTTTTCCCGACAGGGGCAGATACGCAGTATTTT
TRBD1 TRBJ2-7 TRBV5-4 NA CASSSDRGGDEQYF TGTGCCAGCAGCTCCGACAGGGGCGGTGACGAGCAGTACTTC
NA TRBJ2-7 TRBV11-3 NA CASSLDPSHRGHLSTYEQYF TGTGCCAGCAGCTTAGACCCTTCACATAGGGGCCACTTGAGTACCTACGAGCAGTACTTC
NA TRBJ1-4 TRBV23-1 NA CASSQYIQGLGEEKLFF TGCGCCAGCAGTCAATACATCCAGGGGCTTGGGGAAGAAAAACTGTTTTTT
NA TRBJ1-6 TRBV5-1 NA CASSPGQYYNSPLHF TGCGCCAGCAGCCCTGGACAGTACTATAATTCACCCCTCCACTTT
TRBD2 TRBJ2-3 TRBV11-1 NA CASSLGRAGGSTDTQYF TGTGCCAGCAGCTTAGGGAGAGCGGGAGGGAGCACAGATACGCAGTATTTT
NA TRBJ2-7 TRBV18 NA CASSPEYGSSYEQYF TGTGCCAGCTCACCCGAGTATGGGTCCTCCTACGAGCAGTACTTC
NA TRBJ1-2 TRBV19 NA CASTPGVSGYTF TGTGCCAGTACCCCGGGAGTGAGTGGCTACACCTTC
NA TRBJ1-6 TRBV7-2 NA CASSFLVLTANSPLHF TGTGCCAGCAGCTTTCTTGTTCTAACGGCGAATTCACCCCTCCACTTT
TRBD1 TRBJ1-2 TRBV5-1 NA CASSLAPGQGNYGYTF TGCGCCAGCAGCTTGGCCCCTGGACAGGGGAACTATGGCTACACCTTC
NA TRBJ2-7 TRBV16 NA CASSQKTGGLYEQYF TGTGCCAGCAGCCAGAAAACCGGGGGTCTCTACGAGCAGTACTTC
TRBD2 TRBJ2-7 TRBV14 NA CASSQRLAGAYEQYF TGTGCCAGCAGCCAACGACTAGCGGGGGCCTACGAGCAGTACTTC
NA TRBJ2-3 TRBV6-1 NA CASSELRADTQYF TGTGCCAGCAGTGAACTACGGGCAGATACGCAGTATTTT
NA TRBJ1-2 TRBV6-5 NA CASKPTGRYGYTF TGTGCCAGCAAACCGACAGGCCGCTATGGCTACACCTTC
NA TRBJ1-1 TRBV2 NA CASSGQRAFF TGTGCCAGCAGTGGACAGAGAGCTTTCTTT
NA TRBJ2-3 TRBV14 NA CASSLLGGDTQYF TGTGCCAGCAGCCTCCTAGGGGGAGATACGCAGTATTTT
NA TRBJ2-1 TRBV6-1 NA CASSVGYTTVEQFF TGTGCCAGCAGTGTAGGCTACACTACAGTTGAGCAGTTCTTC
NA TRBJ1-2 TRBV5-4 NA CASSLGQDYGYTF TGTGCCAGCAGCTTAGGGCAGGACTATGGCTACACCTTC
NA TRBJ1-1 TRBV15 NA CATRNRADTEAFF TGTGCCACTAGAAACAGGGCGGACACTGAAGCTTTCTTT
NA TRBJ1-2 TRBV6-1 NA CASSAGASGLIYGYTF TGTGCCAGCAGTGCGGGGGCGTCAGGGTTAATTTATGGCTACACCTTC
NA TRBJ2-7 TRBV6-6 NA CASRGAGSSYEQYF TGTGCCAGCAGAGGCGCGGGTAGCTCCTACGAGCAGTACTTC
NA TRBJ1-2 TRBV7-6 NA CASSLVSGYGYTF TGTGCCAGCAGTCTAGTGTCCGGTTATGGCTACACCTTC
TRBD1 TRBJ2-7 TRBV27 NA CASRRQGSYEQYF TGTGCCAGCAGGCGACAGGGGTCCTACGAGCAGTACTTC
NA TRBJ2-3 TRBV18 NA CASSPPQQGGTDTQYF TGTGCCAGCTCACCACCGCAACAGGGAGGCACAGATACGCAGTATTTT
NA TRBJ1-5 TRBV5-6 NA CASSHQTSQGMGNQPQHF TGTGCCAGCAGCCACCAAACGAGTCAGGGGATGGGCAATCAGCCCCAGCATTTT
TRBD1 TRBJ1-5 TRBV7-9 NA CASSRQGSQPQHF TGTGCCAGCAGCCGACAGGGAAGTCAGCCCCAGCATTTT
TRBD2 TRBJ2-3 TRBV7-3 NA CASSRGGDTQYF TGTGCCAGCAGCCGGGGGGGAGATACGCAGTATTTT
NA TRBJ2-5 TRBV18 NA CASSPGQIRETQYF TGTGCCAGCTCACCCGGACAGATAAGGGAGACCCAGTACTTC
NA TRBJ2-7 TRBV5-1 NA CASSREYEQYF TGCGCCAGCAGCCGAGAATACGAGCAGTACTTC
TRBD2 TRBJ2-3 TRBV6-1 NA CASSTRLAGTDTQYF TGTGCCAGCAGTACCAGACTAGCGGGGACAGATACGCAGTATTTT
TRBD2 TRBJ2-3 TRBV7-9 NA CASRTSGTNTQYF TGTGCCAGCAGGACTAGCGGTACGAATACGCAGTATTTT
NA TRBJ1-5 TRBV2 NA CASSDRGSQPQHF TGTGCCAGCAGTGACAGGGGAAGTCAGCCCCAGCATTTT
NA TRBJ1-4 TRBV27 NA CASSPLIWGADEKLFF TGTGCCAGCAGTCCCCTGATATGGGGGGCGGATGAAAAACTGTTTTTT
NA TRBJ2-3 TRBV4-1 once CASSQDLDTQYF TGCGCCAGCAGCCAAGATTTAGATACGCAGTATTTT
NA TRBJ2-3 TRBV5-1 NA CASSLWGRDTQYF TGCGCCAGCAGCTTGTGGGGAAGAGATACGCAGTATTTT